The clone carrying this T cell receptor (beta chain) was counted a single time. This specimen comes from a study of blood T cell repertoires in COVID-19. Study context: Samples representing acute and convalescent COVID-19 were sourced from the United States, Italy and Spain. Nucleic acid was either cDNA or gDNA, and it came from T cells, B-cell-depleted T cells, or PBMCs.

The protocol was immunoSEQ multiplex PCR, while the TCRdb copy is restricted to in-frame clones and leaves out a portion. Among roughly 200,000 clones listed, about 87% were seen once. Those who participated ranged in age from roughly 18 to 100 years and resided in about 24 US areas. Which cohort a participant joined came from the clinical history participants gave. The CDR3 is 17 residues long. This sequence originates from a woman in her 30s who had recovered from COVID-19. This chain links TRBV21-1 with TRBJ1-1; the table calls TRBD1, which could not be checked here. TRBV21-1 is an annotated pseudogene. The sequenced sample consisted of PBMCs or T cells enriched from blood (not recorded which). Written as DNA, the CDR3 is TGTGCCAGCAGCAAAAGGATCCTCGTTAGGGGGCTCACTGAAGCTTTCTTT. Translation gives CASSKRILVRGLTEAFF.